This TCR beta chain was sequenced for a study of T cell responses to AZD1222 COVID-19 vaccine. Findings and caveats of the study: Distributed over spike, vaccine-associated CD4 TCRs predominated at 160-218 and 743-854. Per reports, nearly half of all spike-specific TCRs target regions that are unmutated in variants. Of the AZD1222 recipients, only five to seven were seropositive at baseline.

V lost 7 bases and J lost 4, with 10 bases in between. Germline CDR1 and CDR2: LGHNA and YSLEER. The CDR3 runs to 12 residues. Clones were sequenced by immunoSEQ multiplex PCR, and TCRdb holds only the in-frame ones, with some missing. The sample records over 110,000 clones, 85% to 95% being singletons. Regarding this clone: Its antigen is unknown.

The chain carries TRBV4-3 and TRBJ1-2; no firm D call. This TCR derives from an adult in good health. Specimen: peripheral blood, collected on day 0 of AZD1222 vaccination. This chain's CDR3 is CASTADGYGYTF. The CDR3 DNA follows: TGCGCCAGCACCGCAGACGGCTATGGCTACACCTTC.